This T cell receptor (beta chain) originates from a study of T-cell reconstitution after alpha-beta-depleted transplantation in children. Findings of the study overall: After one year, T-cell counts and TCRbeta diversity mostly came from new T cells. Several patients had high TCRbeta diversity at day 60; it came from surviving recipient T cells and thymic progenitors.

By proportion, this clonotype is medium-sized. Its antigen is not identified. Preparation of the TCRbeta library used unique molecular identifiers. TCRdb redid the calling of the PCR reads with MiXCR, one entry per CDR3 protein. The sample carries roughly 7,700 distinct CDR3 sequences, approximately 11% recorded once. This CDR3 region has 11 residues. The V and J ends lost 1 base and 12 bases respectively, with 7 bases between them. The germline V gene encodes CDR1 SEHNR and CDR2 FQNEAQ (reference sequence). The sample was PBMCs, mostly from graft donor cells, taken 60 days after TCRalphabeta/CD19-depleted stem cell transplant. The chain has TRBV7-9 and TRBJ2-1; perhaps D is TRBD1 or TRBD2 (5 bases each). The clonotype comes from a patient under 10 years old who had a stem cell transplant for inherited bone marrow failure, so the T cells may come from the graft donor. CDR3 nucleotide sequence: TGTGCCAGCAGCTTAGGGGGGTCGCAGTTCTTC. Protein sequence: CASSLGGSQFF.